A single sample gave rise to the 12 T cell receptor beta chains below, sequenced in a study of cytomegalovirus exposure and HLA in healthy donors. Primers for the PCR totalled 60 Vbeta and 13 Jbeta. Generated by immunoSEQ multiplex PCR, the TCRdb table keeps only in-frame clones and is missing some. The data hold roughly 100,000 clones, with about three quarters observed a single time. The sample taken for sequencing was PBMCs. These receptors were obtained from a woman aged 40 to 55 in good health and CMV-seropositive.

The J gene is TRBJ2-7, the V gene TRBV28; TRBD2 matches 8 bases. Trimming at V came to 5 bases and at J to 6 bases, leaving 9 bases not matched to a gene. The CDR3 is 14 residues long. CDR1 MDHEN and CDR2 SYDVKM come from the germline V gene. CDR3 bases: TGTGCCAGCAGTGCAACGGGGGGGACGGCCGAGCAGTACTTC. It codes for CASSATGGTAEQYF.

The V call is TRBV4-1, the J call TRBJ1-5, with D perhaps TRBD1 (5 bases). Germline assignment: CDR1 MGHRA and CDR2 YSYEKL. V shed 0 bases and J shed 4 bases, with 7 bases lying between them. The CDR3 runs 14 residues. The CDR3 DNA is TGCGCCAGCAGCCAAGAAGCAGGGAATCAGCCCCAGCATTTT. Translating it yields CASSQEAGNQPQHF.

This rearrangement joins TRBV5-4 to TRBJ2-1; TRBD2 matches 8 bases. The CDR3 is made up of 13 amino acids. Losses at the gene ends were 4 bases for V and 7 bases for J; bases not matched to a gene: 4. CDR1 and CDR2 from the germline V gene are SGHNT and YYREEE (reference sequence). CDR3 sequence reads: CASSPGGENEQFF. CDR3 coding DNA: TGTGCCAGCAGCCCGGGGGGGGAAAATGAGCAGTTCTTC. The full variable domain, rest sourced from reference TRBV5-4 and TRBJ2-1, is ETGVTQSPTHLIKTRGQQVTLRCSSQSGHNTVSWYQQALGQGPQFIFQYYREEENGRGNFPPRFSGLQFPNYSSELNVNALELDDSALYLCASSPGGENEQFFGPGTRLTVL.

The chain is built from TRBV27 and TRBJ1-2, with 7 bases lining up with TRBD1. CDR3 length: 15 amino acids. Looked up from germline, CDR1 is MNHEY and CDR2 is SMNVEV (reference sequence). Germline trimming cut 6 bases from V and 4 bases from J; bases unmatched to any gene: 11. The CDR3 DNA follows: TGTGCCAGCAGCTTAGGTTTAGGGGGCGGCTATGGCTACACCTTC. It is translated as CASSLGLGGGYGYTF.

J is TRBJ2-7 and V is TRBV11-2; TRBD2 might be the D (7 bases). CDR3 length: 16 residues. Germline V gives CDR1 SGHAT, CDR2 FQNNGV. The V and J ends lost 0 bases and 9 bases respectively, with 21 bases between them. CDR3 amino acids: CASSLELLAAWGAQYF. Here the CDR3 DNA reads TGTGCCAGCAGCTTAGAGCTCCTAGCGGCCTGGGGGGCGCAGTACTTC.

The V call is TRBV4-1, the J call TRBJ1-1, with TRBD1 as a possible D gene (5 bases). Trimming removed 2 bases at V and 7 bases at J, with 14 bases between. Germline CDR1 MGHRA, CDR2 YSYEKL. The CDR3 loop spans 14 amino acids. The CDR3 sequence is CASSQRGMSGEAFF. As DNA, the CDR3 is TGCGCCAGCAGCCAACGGGGGATGAGTGGTGAAGCTTTCTTT.

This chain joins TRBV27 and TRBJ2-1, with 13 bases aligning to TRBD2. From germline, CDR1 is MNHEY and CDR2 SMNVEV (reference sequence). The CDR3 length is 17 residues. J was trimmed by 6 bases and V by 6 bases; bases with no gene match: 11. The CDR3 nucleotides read TGTGCCAGCAGCCTCGGACTAGCGGGAGTTCTAATCAATGAGCAGTTCTTC. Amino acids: CASSLGLAGVLINEQFF.

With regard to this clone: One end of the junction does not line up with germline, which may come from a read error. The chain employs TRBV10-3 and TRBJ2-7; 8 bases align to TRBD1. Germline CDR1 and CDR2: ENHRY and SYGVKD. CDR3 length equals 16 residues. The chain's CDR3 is CASSEPRTGLSYEQYF. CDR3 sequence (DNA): TGTGCCAGCAGTGAACCCCGGACAGGGCTCTCCTACGAGCAGTACTTC.

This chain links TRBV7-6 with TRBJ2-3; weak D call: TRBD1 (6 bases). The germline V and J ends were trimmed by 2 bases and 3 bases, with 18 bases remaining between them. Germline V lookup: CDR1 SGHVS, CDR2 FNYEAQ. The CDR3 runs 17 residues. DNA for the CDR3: TGTGCCAGCAGCTTACGGGTGGGGGCAGGGGTAACAGATACGCAGTATTTT. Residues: CASSLRVGAGVTDTQYF.

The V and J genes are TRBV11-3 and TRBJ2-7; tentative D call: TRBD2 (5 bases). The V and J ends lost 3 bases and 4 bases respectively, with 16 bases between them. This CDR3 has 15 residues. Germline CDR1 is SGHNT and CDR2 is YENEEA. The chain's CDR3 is CASSFSGVGWYEQYF. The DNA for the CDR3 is TGTGCCAGCAGCTTTTCCGGGGTAGGGTGGTACGAGCAGTACTTC.

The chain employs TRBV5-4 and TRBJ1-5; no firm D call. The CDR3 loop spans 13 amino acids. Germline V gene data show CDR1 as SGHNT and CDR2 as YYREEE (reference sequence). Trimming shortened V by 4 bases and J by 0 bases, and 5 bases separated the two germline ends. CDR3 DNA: TGTGCCAGCAGCCAGGATAGCAATCAGCCCCAGCATTTT. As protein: CASSQDSNQPQHF.

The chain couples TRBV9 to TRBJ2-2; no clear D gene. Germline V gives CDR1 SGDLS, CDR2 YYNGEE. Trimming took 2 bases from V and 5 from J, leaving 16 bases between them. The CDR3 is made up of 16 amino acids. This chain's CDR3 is CASSVGQVLTTGELFF. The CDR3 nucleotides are TGTGCCAGCAGCGTTGGGCAGGTGCTAACGACCGGGGAGCTGTTTTTT.